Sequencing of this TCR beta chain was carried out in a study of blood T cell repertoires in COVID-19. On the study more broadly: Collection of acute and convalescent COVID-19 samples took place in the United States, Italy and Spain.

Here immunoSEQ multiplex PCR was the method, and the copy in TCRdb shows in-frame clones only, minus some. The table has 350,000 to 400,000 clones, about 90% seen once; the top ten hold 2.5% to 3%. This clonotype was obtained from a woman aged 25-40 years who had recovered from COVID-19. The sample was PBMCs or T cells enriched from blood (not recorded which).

CDR3 DNA: TGTGCCAGCAGTTTATTTAGGACAGGGCGACAGCCCCAGCATTTT. This codes for CASSLFRTGRQPQHF. The J gene is TRBJ1-5, the V gene TRBV28; 8 nucleotides agree with TRBD1. This CDR3 has 15 amino acids. V trimming: 1 base; J trimming: 7 bases; junction bases outside the gene matches: 6. Per germline, CDR1 MDHEN and CDR2 SYDVKM.